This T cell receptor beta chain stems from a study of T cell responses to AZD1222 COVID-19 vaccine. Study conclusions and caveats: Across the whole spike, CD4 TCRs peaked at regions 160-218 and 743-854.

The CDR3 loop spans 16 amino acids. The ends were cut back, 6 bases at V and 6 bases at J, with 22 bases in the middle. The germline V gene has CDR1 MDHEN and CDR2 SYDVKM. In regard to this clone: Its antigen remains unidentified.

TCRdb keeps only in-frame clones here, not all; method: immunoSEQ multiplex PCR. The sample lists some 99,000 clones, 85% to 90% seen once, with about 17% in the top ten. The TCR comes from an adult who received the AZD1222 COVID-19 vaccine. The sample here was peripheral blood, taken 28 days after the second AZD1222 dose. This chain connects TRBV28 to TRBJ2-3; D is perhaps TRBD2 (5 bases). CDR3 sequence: CASSGDGPAHGDTQYF. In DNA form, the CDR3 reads TGTGCCAGCAGCGGGGATGGTCCCGCTCACGGGGATACGCAGTATTTT.